This T cell receptor (beta chain) was sequenced for a study of T cell repertoires in cytomegalovirus infection. Study summary: Public TCR beta signatures marked donors with CMV infection and the matching HLA.

MiXCR, applied by TCRdb to the reads, yields one record per CDR3 protein. The sample includes about 60,000 distinct CDR3 sequences, about a third seen only once; the top ten take 70%. Points from the study as a whole: Dominating the ex vivo response were HLA-C-restricted CMV-specific TCR beta clonotypes.

This clonotype turned up a few times. Its antigen is as yet unknown. V lost 0 bases to trimming and J lost 2 bases, with 14 bases between them. The CDR3 has 16 amino acids. CDR1 and CDR2 (germline): SGHTA, FQGNSA. The sequence was obtained from a human donor in good health (CMV status not recorded). Some clones in this sample may be carry-over from other donors' samples. This chain uses TRBV7-2 with TRBJ2-7; D gene ambiguous. Material: PBMCs, sequenced either directly or after in vitro stimulation (not recorded which). The CDR3 loop reads CASSLAPSLTTYEQYF. In DNA form, the CDR3 reads TGTGCCAGCAGCTTAGCGCCCTCGCTAACCACCTACGAGCAGTACTTC.